This T cell receptor beta chain stems from a study of T cell responses to AZD1222 COVID-19 vaccine. General observations from the study: Spike was spanned by vaccine-associated CD4 TCRs, with dominance at 160-218 and 743-854. Baseline seropositives among AZD1222 recipients totaled only six or seven. Most donors were white British and more were female, and clonal diversity was possibly underestimated.

Clones were sequenced by immunoSEQ multiplex PCR, and TCRdb holds only the in-frame ones, with some missing. Of some 130,000 clones in the sample, roughly 89% were seen once. CDR1 is LNHNV, CDR2 YYDKDF, per germline (reference sequence). V gave up 1 base and J gave up 6 bases; unmatched junction bases: 8. The CDR3 runs to 17 residues. With regard to this clone: The antigen remains undetermined.

The input for sequencing was peripheral blood, taken on day 0 of AZD1222 vaccination. The source of this sequence is an adult in good health. This chain links TRBV15 with TRBJ1-4, with 10 bases aligning to TRBD1. In DNA, the CDR3 is TGTGCCACCAGCAGAGTGCTCCGGGACAGGGGTGATGAAAAACTGTTTTTT. This codes for CATSRVLRDRGDEKLFF.